The 5 T cell receptor beta chains given below trace back to one sample, sequenced in a study of blood T cell repertoires in COVID-19. Assay used: immunoSEQ multiplex PCR; TCRdb lists only in-frame clones, some missing. The profile covers 150,000 to 200,000 clones, with roughly 85% appearing a single time and about 5% taken by the ten largest. Material for sequencing was peripheral blood. The source of these receptors is a woman aged 25 to 39 with acute or convalescent COVID-19.

V is TRBV19 and J is TRBJ2-3; 7 bases are shared with TRBD2. With V trimmed by 3 bases and J by 4 bases, 4 bases remained unmatched. Germline V gene data show CDR1 as LNHDA and CDR2 as SQIVND (reference sequence). CDR3 length: 14 residues. CDR3 sequence (DNA): TGTGCCAGTAGTATCCAGGGAGGGGCAGATACGCAGTATTTT. This sequence encodes CASSIQGGADTQYF.

This clone has a single count. The chain carries TRBV6-2 or TRBV6-3 and TRBJ2-7; D call uncertain. V was trimmed by 2 bases and J by 2 bases, leaving 13 bases between them. CDR3 length: 15 residues. Germline CDR1 and CDR2: MNHEY and SVGEGT. Here the CDR3 reads CASSYTAILTYEQYF. In nucleotides, the CDR3 is TGTGCCAGCAGTTACACAGCAATCCTAACCTACGAGCAGTACTTC.

This clone was seen a single time. This chain uses TRBV7-3 with TRBJ2-2, with 11 bases matching TRBD2. The CDR3 extends over 15 amino acids. Germline CDR1 and CDR2: SGHTA and FQGTGA. Losses at the gene ends were 4 bases for V and 6 bases for J; bases not matched to a gene: 4. The CDR3 sequence is CASSYSGGAPGELFF. In DNA, the CDR3 is TGTGCCAGCAGCTATAGCGGGGGGGCCCCCGGGGAGCTGTTTTTT.

The chain carries TRBV5-4 and TRBJ1-5; perhaps TRBD1 as D (6 bases). The CDR3 runs to 16 residues. Trimming took 0 bases from V and 0 from J, leaving 10 bases between them. Germline CDR1 is SGHNT and CDR2 is YYREEE (reference sequence). CDR3 bases: TGTGCCAGCAGCTTGGGGGGGGGCCTTAGCAATCAGCCCCAGCATTTT. Translating gives CASSLGGGLSNQPQHF.

J is TRBJ2-1 and V is TRBV4-3, with a tentative D call TRBD2 (6 bases). Germline assignment: CDR1 LGHNA and CDR2 YSLEER. The V and J ends lost 4 bases and 6 bases respectively, with 16 bases between them. There are 15 residues in the CDR3. The CDR3 region is CASSRGLSTGNEQFF. The CDR3 DNA is TGCGCCAGCAGCCGAGGACTATCCACCGGCAATGAGCAGTTCTTC.